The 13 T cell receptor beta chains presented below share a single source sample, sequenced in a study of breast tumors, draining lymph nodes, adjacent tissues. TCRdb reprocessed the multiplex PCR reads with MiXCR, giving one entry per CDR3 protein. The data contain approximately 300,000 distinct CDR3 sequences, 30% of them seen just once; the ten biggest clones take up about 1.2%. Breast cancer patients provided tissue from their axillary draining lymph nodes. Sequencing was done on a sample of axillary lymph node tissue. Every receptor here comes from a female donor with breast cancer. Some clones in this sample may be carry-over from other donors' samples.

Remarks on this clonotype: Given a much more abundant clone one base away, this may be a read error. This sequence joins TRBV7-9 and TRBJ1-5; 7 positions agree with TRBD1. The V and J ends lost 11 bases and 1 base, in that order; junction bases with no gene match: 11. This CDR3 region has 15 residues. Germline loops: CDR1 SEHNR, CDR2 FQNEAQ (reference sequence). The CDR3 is CAGQINRGSNQPQHF. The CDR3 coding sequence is TGTGCCGGCCAAATTAACAGGGGAAGCAATCAGCCCCAGCATTTT.

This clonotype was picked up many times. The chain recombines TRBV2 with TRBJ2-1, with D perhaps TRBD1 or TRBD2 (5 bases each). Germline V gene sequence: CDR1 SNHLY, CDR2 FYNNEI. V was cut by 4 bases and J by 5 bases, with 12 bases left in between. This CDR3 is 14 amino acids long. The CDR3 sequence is CASSVTGRDNEQFF. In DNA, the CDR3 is TGTGCCAGCAGTGTTACGGGACGCGACAATGAGCAGTTCTTC.

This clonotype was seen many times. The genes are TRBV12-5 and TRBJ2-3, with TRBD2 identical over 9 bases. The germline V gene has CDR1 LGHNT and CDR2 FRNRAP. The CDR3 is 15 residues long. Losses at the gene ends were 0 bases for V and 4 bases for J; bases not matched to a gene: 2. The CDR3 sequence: CASGLVLAGADTQYF. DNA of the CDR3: TGTGCTAGTGGTTTGGTCTTAGCGGGGGCAGATACGCAGTATTTT.

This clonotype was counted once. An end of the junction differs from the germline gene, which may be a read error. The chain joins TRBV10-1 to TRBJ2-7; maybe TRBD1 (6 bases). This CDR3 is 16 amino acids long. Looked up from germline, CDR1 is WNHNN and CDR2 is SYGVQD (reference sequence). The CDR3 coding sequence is TGTGCCAGCTCACGGAACCGGGACACCCGTCCGGGAGAGCAGTACTTC. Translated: CASSRNRDTRPGEQYF.

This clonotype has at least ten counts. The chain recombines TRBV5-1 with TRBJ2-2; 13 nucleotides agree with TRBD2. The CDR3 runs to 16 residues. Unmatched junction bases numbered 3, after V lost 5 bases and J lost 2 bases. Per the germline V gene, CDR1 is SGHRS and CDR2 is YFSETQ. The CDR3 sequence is CASRGLAGFNTGELFF. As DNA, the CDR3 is TGCGCCAGCAGGGGACTAGCGGGATTTAACACCGGGGAGCTGTTTTTT.

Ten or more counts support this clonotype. CDR3 in amino acids: CATSRTGERKRYGYTF. Written as DNA, the CDR3 is TGTGCCACCAGCAGGACAGGGGAAAGGAAGAGGTATGGCTACACCTTC. The J gene is TRBJ1-2, the V gene TRBV15, with TRBD1 matching 8 bases. The trim removed 3 bases at V and 5 bases at J, leaving 11 bases unmatched. The V gene's germline CDR1 is LNHNV and CDR2 YYDKDF (reference sequence). CDR3 length: 16 residues.

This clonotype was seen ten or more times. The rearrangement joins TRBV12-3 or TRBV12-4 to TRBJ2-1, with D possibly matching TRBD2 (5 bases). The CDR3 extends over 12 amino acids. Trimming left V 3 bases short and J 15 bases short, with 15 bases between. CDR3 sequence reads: CASSFGVPPPFF. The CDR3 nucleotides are TGTGCCAGCAGTTTCGGGGTGCCCCCGCCGTTCTTC.

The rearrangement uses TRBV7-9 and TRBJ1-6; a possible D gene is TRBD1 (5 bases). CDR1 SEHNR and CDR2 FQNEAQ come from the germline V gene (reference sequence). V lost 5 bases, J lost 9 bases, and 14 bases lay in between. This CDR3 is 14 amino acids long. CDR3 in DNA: TGTGCCAGCAGCGATATTCAGGGACGTTCACCCCTCCACTTT. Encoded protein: CASSDIQGRSPLHF.

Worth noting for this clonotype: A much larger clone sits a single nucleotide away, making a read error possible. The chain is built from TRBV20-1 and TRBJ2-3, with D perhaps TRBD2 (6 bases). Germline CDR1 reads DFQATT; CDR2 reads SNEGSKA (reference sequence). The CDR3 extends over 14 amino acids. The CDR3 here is CSALHGGSTATQYF. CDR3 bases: TGCAGTGCCCTACACGGGGGTAGCACAGCTACGCAGTATTTT.

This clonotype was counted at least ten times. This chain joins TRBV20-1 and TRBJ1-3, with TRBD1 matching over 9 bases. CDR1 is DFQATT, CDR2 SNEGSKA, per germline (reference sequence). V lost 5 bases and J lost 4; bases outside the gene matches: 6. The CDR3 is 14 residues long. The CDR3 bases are TGCAGTGCTTCGGGACAGGGCCGAGGAAACACCATATATTTT. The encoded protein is CSASGQGRGNTIYF.

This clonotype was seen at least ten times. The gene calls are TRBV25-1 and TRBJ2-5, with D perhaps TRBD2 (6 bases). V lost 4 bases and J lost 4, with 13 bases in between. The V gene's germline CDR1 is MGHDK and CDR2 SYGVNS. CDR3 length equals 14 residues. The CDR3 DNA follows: TGTGCCAGCAGTGGGCGGGGCGTAGGAGAGACCCAGTACTTC. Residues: CASSGRGVGETQYF. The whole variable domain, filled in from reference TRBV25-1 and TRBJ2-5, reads EADIYQTPRYLVIGTGKKITLECSQTMGHDKMYWYQQDPGMELHLIHYSYGVNSTEKGDLSSESTVSRIRTEHFPLTLESARPSHTSQYLCASSGRGVGETQYFGPGTRLLVL.

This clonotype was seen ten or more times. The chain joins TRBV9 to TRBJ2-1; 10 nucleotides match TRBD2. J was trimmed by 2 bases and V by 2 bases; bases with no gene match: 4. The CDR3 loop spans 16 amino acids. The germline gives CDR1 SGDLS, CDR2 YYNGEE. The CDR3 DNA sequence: TGTGCCAGCAGCGTCTTAGCGGGAGGCACCTACAATGAGCAGTTCTTC. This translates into CASSVLAGGTYNEQFF.

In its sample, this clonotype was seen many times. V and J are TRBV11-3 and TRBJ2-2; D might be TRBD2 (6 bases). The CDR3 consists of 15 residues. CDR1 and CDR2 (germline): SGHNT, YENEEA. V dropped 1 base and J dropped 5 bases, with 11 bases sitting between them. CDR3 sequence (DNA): TGTGCCAGCAGCTTAGGGGCAGGGAGGACCGGGGAGCTGTTTTTT. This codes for CASSLGAGRTGELFF.